The present T cell receptor (beta chain) was sequenced within a study of blood T cell repertoires in COVID-19. Turning to the study itself: Sites across the United States, Italy and Spain contributed samples from acute and convalescent COVID-19.

The table came from immunoSEQ multiplex PCR; TCRdb's copy has only in-frame clones and leaves some out. Here the sample spans approximately 150,000 clones, around 83% being singletons. This CDR3 spans 17 amino acids. V shed 2 bases, J shed 4 bases, and the junction held 8 bases outside the gene matches. Germline-derived CDR1 and CDR2 are MNHNS and SASEGT. The TCR originated in a human donor with acute or convalescent COVID-19. The donor label of this sample is uncertain. The sequenced material came from peripheral blood. The gene calls are TRBV6-1 and TRBJ2-3, with 11 bases aligning to TRBD1. The chain's CDR3 is CASSEMWRTGGADTQYF. CDR3 bases: TGTGCCAGCAGTGAAATGTGGAGGACAGGGGGCGCAGATACGCAGTATTTT.